Listed below are T cell receptor beta chains from one sample, sequenced in a study of cytomegalovirus exposure and HLA in healthy donors. The assay was immunoSEQ multiplex PCR, and TCRdb's table has in-frame clones only and misses some. This repertoire includes tens of thousands of clones. The material sequenced was PBMCs. The receptors were sampled from a male donor in good health and CMV-seronegative. CDR3s include the opening cysteine and the closing phenylalanine or tryptophan. A D gene is named only where the DNA matches it firmly.

J gene	V gene	D gene	CDR3 DNA	CDR3 protein
TRBJ1-5	TRBV7-3	-	TGTGCCAGCAGCGTCAATAAGGGGGGGGGCAATCAGCCCCAGCATTTT	CASSVNKGGGNQPQHF
TRBJ1-4	TRBV2	TRBD1	TGTGCCAGCAGTGAAGGGACAGGGAGAGAAAAACTGTTTTTT	CASSEGTGREKLFF
TRBJ1-2	TRBV29-1	-	TGCAGCGTTCGAACAGGTTCATATGGCTACACCTTC	CSVRTGSYGYTF
TRBJ1-2	TRBV6-1	-	TGTGCCAGCAGTAGCAGGGCGGGGGGCGATGGCTACACCTTC	CASSSRAGGDGYTF
TRBJ2-1	TRBV5-1	TRBD2	TGCGCCAGCAGCCCAGGGACTAGCGGGGGCACCTTGAGTGAGCAGTTCTTC	CASSPGTSGGTLSEQFF
TRBJ2-1	TRBV28	-	TGTGCCAGCAGTTTATGGATGGGAGAGAACAATGAGCAGTTCTTC	CASSLWMGENNEQFF
TRBJ2-2	TRBV7-2	-	TGTGCCAGCAGCCCGGGGGGCGGGTCAGGAAGGGGCGGGGAGCTGTTTTTT	CASSPGGGSGRGGELFF
TRBJ1-1	TRBV29-1	-	TGCAGCGTTGAAGATCACGGGAACACTGAAGCTTTCTTT	CSVEDHGNTEAFF
TRBJ1-3	TRBV28	-	TGTGCCAGCAGCCCTGGAGGGACCTCTGGAAACACCATATATTTT	CASSPGGTSGNTIYF
TRBJ2-4	TRBV5-4	-	TGTGCCAGCAGCTTGGGGGTCGGGGGGCTGGAAACCAAAAACATTCAGTACTTC	CASSLGVGGLETKNIQYF
TRBJ1-5	TRBV4-1	-	TGCGCCAGCAGCCTACGGGGGATCCAGCCCCAGCATTTT	CASSLRGIQPQHF
TRBJ2-2	TRBV7-8	TRBD1	TGTGCCAGCAGCTCGACAGGGGTCACGAACACCGGGGAGCTGTTTTTT	CASSSTGVTNTGELFF
TRBJ2-5	TRBV7-2	-	TGTGCCAGCAGCTTGGGGAACAGGGTAGAGACCCAGTACTTC	CASSLGNRVETQYF
TRBJ1-2	TRBV5-1	TRBD1	TGCGCCAGCAGCTCAACCCCCGGGACAGTAACTACTAACTATGGCTACACCTTC	CASSSTPGTVTTNYGYTF
TRBJ2-5	TRBV5-4	TRBD2	TGTGCCAGCAGCCGTAGCGGGGAGTGGGAAGAGACCCAGTACTTC	CASSRSGEWEETQYF
TRBJ1-2	TRBV7-3	TRBD1	TGTGCCAGCAGCTCGGGACAGGGGCTTGGCTACACCTTC	CASSSGQGLGYTF
TRBJ1-6	TRBV6-1	-	TGTGCCAGCAGTACGCGGGCCAACTATAATTCACCCCTCCACTTT	CASSTRANYNSPLHF
TRBJ2-5	TRBV15	-	TGTGCCACCAGCAACAGGGTAATGGGGACCCAGTACTTC	CATSNRVMGTQYF
TRBJ2-7	TRBV19	-	TGTGCCAGTTCCCGGACGGGATCGGTAGTTGAGCAGTACTTC	CASSRTGSVVEQYF
TRBJ2-7	TRBV19	TRBD1	TGTGCCAGTAGTATCAAACCAGGGGGTGTCTACGAGCAGTACTTC	CASSIKPGGVYEQYF
TRBJ2-5	TRBV6-4	-	TGTGCCAGCAGCGTCCAAACCCCAGAAGAGACCCAGTACTTC	CASSVQTPEETQYF
TRBJ2-2	TRBV19	-	TGTGCCAGTAGTAAGTCTAGGAACACCGGGGAGCTGTTTTTT	CASSKSRNTGELFF